This entry lists 8 T cell receptor beta chains sequenced from one sample in a study of T cells in Graves' hyperthyroidism and ophthalmopathy. Amplification yielded TCR beta CDR3 regions, with RNA transcripts as the source. The TCR CDR3 was amplified in a first-round RT-PCR using the HTBI primer set. TCRdb reprocessed the multiplex PCR reads via MiXCR and lists one record per CDR3 protein. The data show roughly 380,000 distinct CDR3 sequences, about 14% seen once. The sequencing sample was made of blood. These receptors came from a woman aged 55-70 years with Graves' hyperthyroidism.

J is TRBJ2-7 and V is TRBV30, with 7 bases matching TRBD2. Germline V gives CDR1 GTSNPN, CDR2 SVGIG (reference sequence). The CDR3 has 14 amino acids. The CDR3 here is CASDGLVKSYEQYF. The CDR3 nucleotides read TGTGCTTCAGACGGACTAGTTAAATCCTACGAGCAGTACTTC.

This clonotype showed up many times. This chain joins TRBV11-3 and TRBJ1-2, with a weak D call TRBD1 (6 bases). Trimming took off 4 bases at V and 2 bases at J, with 8 bases between the two ends. CDR1 SGHNT and CDR2 YENEEA come from the germline V gene. The length of the CDR3 is 13 residues. CDR3 region: CASSYRENYGYTF. CDR3 DNA sequence: TGTGCCAGCAGCTACAGGGAAAACTATGGCTACACCTTC.

Only a few counts were recorded for this clonotype. This chain uses TRBV11-3 with TRBJ2-1, with 10 bases matching TRBD2. Germline loops: CDR1 SGHNT, CDR2 YENEEA. Germline trimming cut 1 base from V and 4 bases from J; bases unmatched to any gene: 4. The CDR3 has 16 residues. The CDR3 DNA reads TGTGCCAGCAGCTTAGTAGGACTAGCGGCTTACAATGAGCAGTTCTTC. It specifies CASSLVGLAAYNEQFF.

This clonotype was observed many times. The chain carries TRBV2 and TRBJ2-5; 7 bases align to TRBD1. Germline V lookup: CDR1 SNHLY, CDR2 FYNNEI. V trimming: 7 bases; J trimming: 0 bases; junction bases outside the gene matches: 17. The CDR3 is 18 amino acids. This CDR3 is CASTTRAPGQLYQETQYF. CDR3 coding DNA: TGTGCCAGCACCACGAGGGCCCCGGGACAGCTGTACCAAGAGACCCAGTACTTC. The variable domain in full, completed from reference TRBV2 and TRBJ2-5, reads EPEVTQTPSHQVTQMGQEVILRCVPISNHLYFYWYRQILGQKVEFLVSFYNNEISEKSEIFDDQFSVERPDGSNFTLKIRSTKLEDSAMYFCASTTRAPGQLYQETQYFGPGTRLLVL.

This clonotype was counted ten times or more. V usage is TRBV6-1 and J usage is TRBJ2-1, with D possibly TRBD1 on 5 matching bases. V lost 10 bases to trimming and J lost 11 bases, with 27 bases between them. Germline lookup yields CDR1 MNHNS and CDR2 SASEGT. There are 15 residues in the CDR3. CDR3: CATPNVVGQIEKQFF. CDR3 DNA: TGTGCCACCCCCAACGTGGTGGGGCAGATTGAAAAGCAGTTCTTC.

CDR3 protein: CASSFGTPNTEAFF. The CDR3 nucleotides read TGTGCCAGCAGCTTTGGGACACCGAACACTGAAGCTTTCTTT. The chain is built from TRBV11-2 and TRBJ1-1; possibly TRBD1 for D (6 bases). The CDR3 consists of 14 residues. V lost 3 bases to trimming and J lost 1 base, with 9 bases between them. CDR1 is SGHAT and CDR2 is FQNNGV in the germline V gene.

This clonotype was seen repeatedly, ten times or more. The rearrangement uses TRBV19 and TRBJ1-2; 7 bases map to TRBD1. With 4 bases clipped from V and 2 bases from J, the junction kept 7 bases outside the gene matches. Germline-derived CDR1 and CDR2 are LNHDA and SQIVND (reference sequence). CDR3 length: 15 amino acids. CDR3 protein: CASSTLPTGNYGYTF. The CDR3 bases are TGTGCCAGTAGTACCCTTCCGACAGGGAACTATGGCTACACCTTC.

The sample holds a few counts of this clonotype. This chain links TRBV24-1 with TRBJ2-1, with 7 bases lining up with TRBD2. V was pared by 1 base and J by 7 bases, with 9 bases of the junction left unmatched. The germline V gene has CDR1 KGHDR and CDR2 SFDVKD. The CDR3 loop spans 16 amino acids. The CDR3 DNA follows: TGTGCCACCAGTGATTTAGGTGGGGGGAGGGAAAATGAGCAGTTCTTC. This translates into CATSDLGGGRENEQFF.